This T cell receptor (beta chain) was captured by sequencing in a study of cytomegalovirus exposure and HLA in healthy donors. Looking at the study overall: The 90 to 150 validation repertoires matched the roughly 670 first-cohort repertoires in platform, a later analysis reported.

Study results and limitations: Cytomegalovirus-associated status was assigned to 150 to 200 TCR beta chains. In the roughly 130 validation repertoires, a later analysis found that first-cohort TCR clusters tended to co-occur.

The ends were cut back, 3 bases at V and 2 bases at J, with 7 bases in the middle. CDR1 and CDR2 (germline): SEHNR, FQNEAQ (reference sequence). The CDR3 contains 13 residues. A remark on this clone: Its antigen is unidentified. Other DNA sequences in the sample encode the same CDR3.

TCRdb keeps only in-frame clones here, not all; method: immunoSEQ multiplex PCR. The table lists roughly 120,000 clones, roughly 90% of them singletons. The rearrangement uses TRBV7-9 and TRBJ1-1, with TRBD1 as a possible D gene (5 bases). The sample taken for sequencing was PBMCs. The clonotype was recovered from a woman aged 18-30 years in good health and CMV-seronegative. CDR3 protein: CASSFDSNTEAFF. CDR3 DNA: TGTGCCAGCAGCTTCGACAGTAACACTGAAGCTTTCTTT.